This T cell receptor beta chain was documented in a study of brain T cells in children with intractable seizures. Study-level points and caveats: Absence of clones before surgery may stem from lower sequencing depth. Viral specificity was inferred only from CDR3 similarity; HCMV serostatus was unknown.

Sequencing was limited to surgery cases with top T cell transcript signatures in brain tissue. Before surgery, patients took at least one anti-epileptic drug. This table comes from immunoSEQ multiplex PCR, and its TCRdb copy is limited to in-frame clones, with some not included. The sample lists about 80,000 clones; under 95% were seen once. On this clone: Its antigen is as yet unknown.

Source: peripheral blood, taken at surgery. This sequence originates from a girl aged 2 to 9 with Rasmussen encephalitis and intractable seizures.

For the CDR3, the DNA is TGTGCCAGCAGCTTGGGTCGGGCCGATTCACCCCTCCACTTT. The encoded protein is CASSLGRADSPLHF. This chain links TRBV5-4 with TRBJ1-6; the D is unclear. In germline, CDR1 is SGHNT, CDR2 YYREEE (reference sequence). This CDR3 is built from 14 residues. Trimming removed 0 bases from V and 8 bases from J, with 9 bases in between.